The rows below give T cell receptor beta chains drawn from one sample of a study of blood T cell repertoires in COVID-19. The data were produced by immunoSEQ multiplex PCR, yet TCRdb's version contains in-frame clones alone and is incomplete. The sample has roughly 230,000 clones; around four fifths are singletons. The material sequenced was peripheral blood. These receptors came from a man between 40 and 49 years old with acute or convalescent COVID-19. Both conserved end residues are part of each CDR3. The D gene is left open where the match is weak. Where a row states a size, it is once, few, many or the class of an expanded clone; other rows omit it.

abundance	j_gene	d_gene	v_gene	CDR3aa	CDR3nt
-	TRBJ2-3	-	TRBV5-1	CASSPRPVGVTDTQYF	TGCGCCAGCAGCCCAAGACCCGTCGGAGTTACAGATACGCAGTATTTT
once	TRBJ2-5	TRBD2	TRBV4-2	CASSQDEAGVQETQYF	TGTGCCAGCAGCCAAGACGAAGCGGGAGTCCAAGAGACCCAGTACTTC
once	TRBJ1-4	-	TRBV19	CASSISVPEKLFF	TGTGCCAGTAGTATATCGGTCCCTGAAAAACTGTTTTTT
-	TRBJ2-7	-	TRBV27	CASSLSGASDYEQYF	TGTGCCAGCAGTTTAAGTGGGGCTTCTGACTACGAGCAGTACTTC
-	TRBJ2-1	TRBD1	TRBV10-1	CASSRGQGSSYNEQFF	TGCGCCAGCAGTAGGGGACAGGGGAGCTCCTACAATGAGCAGTTCTTC
-	TRBJ2-3	-	TRBV29-1	CSVGPGTSDTQYF	TGCAGCGTTGGGCCAGGGACATCGGATACGCAGTATTTT
-	TRBJ2-3	-	TRBV7-6	CASSPLFTDTQYF	TGTGCCAGCAGCCCCCTTTTCACAGATACGCAGTATTTT
-	TRBJ2-7	TRBD2	TRBV5-1	CASSPTSGSAYEQYF	TGCGCCAGCAGCCCGACTAGCGGGAGTGCCTACGAGCAGTACTTC
-	TRBJ2-1	TRBD1	TRBV7-9	CASSLIGTGIINEQFF	TGTGCCAGCAGCTTAATCGGGACAGGGATCATCAATGAGCAGTTCTTC
-	TRBJ1-1	-	TRBV5-4	CASSLISNTEAFF	TGTGCCAGCAGCTTAATATCGAACACTGAAGCTTTCTTT
-	TRBJ2-7	-	TRBV27	CASSLIGATYEQYF	TGTGCCAGCAGTTTAATAGGGGCGACCTACGAGCAGTACTTC
-	TRBJ1-6	TRBD1	TRBV2	CASRRDSGDNSPLHF	TGTGCCAGCAGAAGGGACAGCGGAGATAATTCACCCCTCCACTTT
once	TRBJ2-5	TRBD1	TRBV7-9	CASSLANRGTQYF	TGTGCCAGCAGCTTAGCGAACAGGGGGACCCAGTACTTC
-	TRBJ2-5	-	TRBV2	CASVQGWSETQYF	TGTGCCAGCGTCCAGGGGTGGAGTGAGACCCAGTACTTC
-	TRBJ1-2	-	TRBV3-1/TRBV3-2	CASSPMTGNIGYTF	TGTGCCAGCAGCCCCATGACAGGTAATATCGGCTACACCTTC
once	TRBJ2-1	TRBD2	TRBV10-1	CASSERTSGLNEQFF	TGCGCCAGCAGTGAGCGGACTAGCGGGCTCAATGAGCAGTTCTTC
-	TRBJ2-1	-	TRBV19	CASSTTRFGSRYNEQFF	TGTGCCAGTAGTACCACCCGTTTCGGGAGTAGGTACAATGAGCAGTTCTTC
-	TRBJ2-3	TRBD1	TRBV2	CASRSRGGLYSTDTQYF	TGTGCCAGCAGGTCGAGAGGGGGCTTGTATAGCACAGATACGCAGTATTTT
-	TRBJ2-1	-	TRBV7-3	CASSLTLQGSDEQFF	TGTGCCAGCAGCTTAACGTTACAGGGTTCCGATGAGCAGTTCTTC
-	TRBJ1-1	-	TRBV3-1/TRBV3-2	CASSQVLRSTEAFF	TGTGCCAGCAGCCAAGTGCTAAGGAGCACTGAAGCTTTCTTT
-	TRBJ1-2	TRBD1	TRBV2	CASSRDRGGYGYTF	TGTGCCAGCAGTAGGGACAGGGGAGGGTATGGCTACACCTTC
-	TRBJ1-5	-	TRBV29-1	CSVSDGYQPQHF	TGCAGCGTTTCAGACGGGTATCAGCCCCAGCATTTT
once	TRBJ2-2	-	TRBV7-9	CASSFWTTGELFF	TGTGCCAGCAGCTTTTGGACTACCGGGGAGCTGTTTTTT